A selection of T cell receptor beta chains follows, all from one sample in a study of blood T cells in healthy people across ages. Using its own MiXCR run on the 5' RACE reads, TCRdb lists one record per CDR3 protein. The sample yields 1 million or so distinct CDR3 sequences, 40% to 50% seen once. The sample comprised blood. The receptor set was obtained from a woman in her sixties or seventies in good health. Each CDR3 is given with its conserved first and last residue. Each record gives: clone size, J gene, V gene, D gene, CDR3 protein, CDR3 DNA. The D gene is left open where the match is weak. The listing skips clone size in some rows; elsewhere it reads once, few, many or a size class.

size: -
J: TRBJ2-5
V: TRBV5-1
D: TRBD1
CDR3: CASSLRTGGNNEQYF
DNA: TGCGCCAGCAGCTTGAGGACAGGGGGCAACAATGAGCAGTACTTC

size: -
J: TRBJ2-3
V: TRBV15
D: TRBD1
CDR3: CATSRDGTADTQYF
DNA: TGTGCCACCAGCAGAGATGGGACAGCAGATACGCAGTATTTT

size: -
J: TRBJ2-5
V: TRBV29-1
D: -
CDR3: CSVEWGGRETQYF
DNA: TGCAGCGTTGAATGGGGTGGGCGGGAGACCCAGTACTTC

size: -
J: TRBJ1-5
V: TRBV18
D: TRBD1
CDR3: CASSLGTGGDQPQHF
DNA: TGTGCCAGCTCACTTGGGACAGGGGGCGATCAGCCCCAGCATTTT

size: -
J: TRBJ1-4
V: TRBV7-9
D: -
CDR3: CASSLGTVDEKLFF
DNA: TGTGCCAGCAGCTTGGGCACTGTTGATGAAAAACTGTTTTTT

size: -
J: TRBJ1-1
V: TRBV4-2
D: -
CDR3: CAGSPAGDTWTEAFF
DNA: TGTGCCGGCAGCCCGGCAGGGGATACGTGGACTGAGGCTTTCTTT

size: few
J: TRBJ2-7
V: TRBV29-1
D: TRBD1
CDR3: CSVAGTGRGYEQYF
DNA: TGCAGCGTCGCTGGGACAGGACGAGGGTACGAGCAGTACTTC

size: few
J: TRBJ2-6
V: TRBV7-8
D: -
CDR3: CASSLGAGTGANVLTF
DNA: TGTGCCAGCAGCTTAGGGGCAGGGACTGGGGCCAACGTCCTGACTTTC

size: few
J: TRBJ2-7
V: TRBV5-4
D: TRBD2
CDR3: CASSRPGTSGSNTAEQYF
DNA: TGTGCCAGCAGCCGCCCCGGGACTAGCGGGTCCAACACTGCCGAGCAGTACTTC

size: -
J: TRBJ2-6
V: TRBV6-6
D: TRBD2
CDR3: CAGIPFSGSAGANVLTF
DNA: TGTGCCGGCATTCCTTTTAGCGGGAGTGCGGGGGCCAACGTCCTGACTTTC

size: few
J: TRBJ1-2
V: TRBV29-1
D: -
CDR3: CSGEVGYGYTF
DNA: TGCAGCGGAGAAGTGGGCTATGGCTACACCTTC

size: -
J: TRBJ2-1
V: TRBV6-1
D: -
CDR3: CASSEGSVGGDEQFF
DNA: TGTGCCAGCAGTGAAGGGAGTGTAGGGGGTGATGAGCAGTTCTTC

size: few
J: TRBJ2-1
V: TRBV6-2/TRBV6-3
D: TRBD1
CDR3: CASSRGDRGGEARSYGLLYNEQFF
DNA: TGTGCCAGCAGCAGGGGGGACAGGGGGGGAGAGGCCAGGAGTTATGGCCTCCTATACAATGAGCAGTTCTTC

size: few
J: TRBJ2-1
V: TRBV12-3/TRBV12-4
D: TRBD2
CDR3: CASSLGLVTEQFF
DNA: TGTGCCAGCAGTTTGGGACTAGTCACTGAGCAGTTCTTC

size: -
J: TRBJ2-7
V: TRBV2
D: TRBD1
CDR3: CASSLTGVRYEQYF
DNA: TGTGCCAGCAGCCTGACAGGGGTCCGCTACGAGCAGTACTTC

size: few
J: TRBJ2-7
V: TRBV7-9
D: TRBD2
CDR3: CASSFASGTKSYEQYF
DNA: TGTGCCAGCAGCTTCGCTAGCGGGACCAAATCCTACGAGCAGTACTTC

size: few
J: TRBJ2-7
V: TRBV4-1
D: -
CDR3: CASSQTARNYEQYF
DNA: TGCGCCAGCAGCCAAACCGCCAGGAACTACGAGCAGTACTTC

size: -
J: TRBJ2-7
V: TRBV29-1
D: -
CDR3: CSVVLGVEQYF
DNA: TGCAGCGTTGTACTTGGGGTCGAGCAGTACTTC

size: -
J: TRBJ2-7
V: TRBV29-1
D: TRBD2
CDR3: CSVVRTSGSGPYEQYF
DNA: TGCAGCGTGGTGAGGACTAGCGGTTCAGGTCCCTACGAGCAGTACTTC

size: few
J: TRBJ2-1
V: TRBV4-2
D: TRBD2
CDR3: CASSQAGLAEYNEQFF
DNA: TGTGCCAGCAGCCAGGCGGGACTAGCGGAGTACAATGAGCAGTTCTTC

size: -
J: TRBJ1-1
V: TRBV29-1
D: -
CDR3: CSADGEGTEAFF
DNA: TGCAGCGCTGATGGGGAGGGAACTGAAGCTTTCTTT

size: few
J: TRBJ1-2
V: TRBV6-1
D: TRBD1
CDR3: CASRDRGGLNYGYTF
DNA: TGTGCCAGCAGGGACAGGGGTGGACTTAACTATGGCTACACCTTC

size: -
J: TRBJ2-3
V: TRBV9
D: -
CDR3: CASSAAGIWTDTQYF
DNA: TGTGCCAGCAGCGCTGCCGGGATTTGGACAGATACGCAGTATTTT

size: many
J: TRBJ2-3
V: TRBV7-9
D: TRBD2
CDR3: CASSPAGATDTQYF
DNA: TGTGCCAGCAGCCCAGCGGGAGCAACAGATACGCAGTATTTT

size: -
J: TRBJ2-5
V: TRBV6-5
D: TRBD1
CDR3: CASSSAGGLGETQYF
DNA: TGTGCCAGCAGTTCGGCAGGGGGCTTGGGAGAGACCCAGTACTTC

size: -
J: TRBJ1-1
V: TRBV12-3/TRBV12-4
D: -
CDR3: CASGLNTGLNTEAFF
DNA: TGTGCCAGCGGACTCAACACAGGTTTGAACACTGAAGCTTTCTTT

size: -
J: TRBJ2-1
V: TRBV10-1
D: TRBD2
CDR3: CASSPGAGGSYNEQFF
DNA: TGCGCCAGCAGCCCGGGAGCGGGAGGCTCCTACAATGAGCAGTTCTTC

size: -
J: TRBJ2-7
V: TRBV6-5
D: TRBD1
CDR3: CASSYSGTGEYEQYF
DNA: TGTGCCAGCAGTTACTCCGGGACAGGGGAATACGAGCAGTACTTC

size: -
J: TRBJ2-1
V: TRBV5-4
D: TRBD1
CDR3: CASSLPTGEYNEQFF
DNA: TGTGCCAGCAGCTTACCGACAGGGGAATACAATGAGCAGTTCTTC

size: -
J: TRBJ2-2
V: TRBV6-4
D: -
CDR3: CASSLEGGTGELFF
DNA: TGTGCCAGCAGCTTAGAGGGTGGAACCGGGGAGCTGTTTTTT

size: few
J: TRBJ2-7
V: TRBV27
D: -
CDR3: CASGLYYEQYF
DNA: TGTGCCAGCGGACTATACTACGAGCAGTACTTC

size: -
J: TRBJ2-2
V: TRBV6-5
D: TRBD1
CDR3: CASSPPGTGIGELFF
DNA: TGTGCCAGCAGCCCCCCCGGGACAGGGATCGGGGAGCTGTTTTTT

size: many
J: TRBJ2-3
V: TRBV20-1
D: TRBD2
CDR3: CSANWGGRTDTQYF
DNA: TGCAGTGCTAATTGGGGGGGTCGCACAGATACGCAGTATTTT

size: few
J: TRBJ2-3
V: TRBV20-1
D: -
CDR3: CSAFEGPTDTQYF
DNA: TGCAGTGCTTTTGAGGGACCCACAGATACGCAGTATTTT

size: -
J: TRBJ1-1
V: TRBV20-1
D: -
CDR3: CSARGGMNTEAFF
DNA: TGCAGTGCTAGAGGCGGTATGAACACTGAAGCTTTCTTT

size: -
J: TRBJ2-7
V: TRBV29-1
D: -
CDR3: CSGGKAGGGEQYF
DNA: TGCAGCGGTGGAAAGGCTGGGGGAGGCGAGCAGTACTTC

size: -
J: TRBJ1-1
V: TRBV20-1
D: TRBD1
CDR3: CSAKRTGRLNTEAFF
DNA: TGCAGTGCAAAACGGACAGGCCGACTGAACACTGAAGCTTTCTTT

size: -
J: TRBJ2-5
V: TRBV5-1
D: -
CDR3: CASSLGANQETQYF
DNA: TGCGCCAGCAGCTTAGGGGCTAACCAAGAGACCCAGTACTTC

size: few
J: TRBJ2-7
V: TRBV2
D: TRBD1
CDR3: CASSPGPGQGAGEQYF
DNA: TGTGCCAGCAGTCCTGGTCCGGGACAGGGGGCTGGAGAGCAGTACTTC

size: -
J: TRBJ2-1
V: TRBV6-1
D: TRBD2
CDR3: CASVWRGKNEQFF
DNA: TGTGCCAGCGTTTGGCGGGGGAAGAATGAGCAGTTCTTC

size: few
J: TRBJ2-2
V: TRBV27
D: -
CDR3: CASSAPFRGLSRELFF
DNA: TGTGCCAGCAGTGCCCCATTTCGCGGGTTATCCCGGGAGCTGTTTTTT

size: -
J: TRBJ2-3
V: TRBV6-2/TRBV6-3
D: -
CDR3: CASSYSLSGRWADTQYF
DNA: TGTGCCAGCAGTTACTCCCTTTCGGGGAGGTGGGCAGATACGCAGTATTTT

size: -
J: TRBJ2-5
V: TRBV7-8
D: -
CDR3: CASSNRDTLPETQYF
DNA: TGTGCCAGCAGCAACCGGGACACTCTTCCGGAGACCCAGTACTTC